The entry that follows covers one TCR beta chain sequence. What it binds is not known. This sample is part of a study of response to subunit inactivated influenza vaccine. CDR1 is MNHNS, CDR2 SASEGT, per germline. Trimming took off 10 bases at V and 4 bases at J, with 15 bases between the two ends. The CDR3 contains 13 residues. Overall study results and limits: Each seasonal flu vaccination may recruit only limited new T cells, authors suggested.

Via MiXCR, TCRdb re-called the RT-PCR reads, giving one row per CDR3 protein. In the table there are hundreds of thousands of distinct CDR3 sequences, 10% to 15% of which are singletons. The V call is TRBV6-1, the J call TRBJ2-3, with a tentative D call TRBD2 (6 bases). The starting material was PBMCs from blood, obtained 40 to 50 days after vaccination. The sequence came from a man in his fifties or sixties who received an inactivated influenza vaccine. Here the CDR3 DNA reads TGTGCCACCGGGAGTCCACCGGCAGATACGCAGTATTTT. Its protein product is CATGSPPADTQYF.